A selection of T cell receptor beta chains follows, all from one sample in a study of T cells in Graves' hyperthyroidism and ophthalmopathy. TCRdb recomputed calls from the multiplex PCR reads with MiXCR, one row per CDR3 protein. Of 500,000 to 750,000 distinct CDR3 sequences in the sample, approximately 14% were seen once. What was sequenced was blood. The receptors here all came from a woman in her 30s with Graves' hyperthyroidism. Both conserved end residues are part of each CDR3. The order of the fields is D gene, V gene, J gene, clone size, CDR3 DNA, CDR3 protein. A D gene is named only where the DNA matches it firmly. Part of the rows lack a size; the others show once, few, many or a class for expanded clones.

NA,TRBV9,TRBJ2-5,NA,TGTGCCAGCAGCGTTAAGACCCAGTACTTC,CASSVKTQYF
NA,TRBV20-1,TRBJ2-1,NA,TGCAGTGCTAGAGGAGGTGATGCCGGGACCTCAGCCTACAATGAGCAGTTCTTC,CSARGGDAGTSAYNEQFF
NA,TRBV6-2/TRBV6-3,TRBJ1-1,NA,TGTGCCACCGACGCTGGGACACCCGAAACTGAAGCTTTCTTT,CATDAGTPETEAFF
NA,TRBV10-2,TRBJ2-1,NA,TGCGCCAGCAAGCTCGCCAGCTCCTACAATGAGCAGTTCTTC,CASKLASSYNEQFF
TRBD1,TRBV20-1,TRBJ2-7,many,TGCAGTGCTACGGGACAGAGAACTTACGAGCAGTACTTC,CSATGQRTYEQYF
TRBD2,TRBV7-6,TRBJ2-7,NA,TGTGCCAGCAGCTTTGGGACTAGCGGGAGCCCCGAGCAGTACTTC,CASSFGTSGSPEQYF
NA,TRBV18,TRBJ2-5,many,TGTGCCAGCTCAGATAAAGAGACCCAGTACTTC,CASSDKETQYF
NA,TRBV28,TRBJ1-2,many,TGTGCCAGCAGTTTGTGGCGGACTAACTATGGCTACACCTTC,CASSLWRTNYGYTF
TRBD1,TRBV7-2,TRBJ2-7,NA,TGTGCCAGCAGCGGATATAAGCCGGGACAGAGATACGAGCAGTACTTC,CASSGYKPGQRYEQYF
NA,TRBV28,TRBJ2-1,many,TGTGCCAGCAGTTTAGAGGGAAGGTTCTACAATGAGCAGTTCTTC,CASSLEGRFYNEQFF
TRBD2,TRBV9,TRBJ2-1,few,TGTGCCAGCAGCGTAGTCCCCGCGGGAGGTCTGGCTGAGCAGTTCTTC,CASSVVPAGGLAEQFF
TRBD2,TRBV25-1,TRBJ2-1,few,TGTGCCAGCAGTGAACGGACTAGTAACAATGAGCAGTTCTTC,CASSERTSNNEQFF
NA,TRBV12-3/TRBV12-4,TRBJ2-7,few,TGTGCCAGCAGTTTCATACATACCTACGAGCAGTACTTC,CASSFIHTYEQYF
NA,TRBV30,TRBJ1-4,NA,TGTGCCTGGAGTGGCGATAGAGCAGTAAATGAAAAACTGTTTTTT,CAWSGDRAVNEKLFF
TRBD2,TRBV20-1,TRBJ2-7,NA,TGCAGTGCTAGGGGAGTAGCGGGACTCCCCAACGAGCAGTACTTC,CSARGVAGLPNEQYF
TRBD1,TRBV6-1,TRBJ1-1,few,TGTGCCAGCAGTCGACCCGGGACAGGGGCCTTTGAAGCTTTCTTT,CASSRPGTGAFEAFF
NA,TRBV5-1,TRBJ2-6,few,TGCGCCAGCAGCCTGGAGGGTCGATCTGGGGCCAACGTCCTGACTTTC,CASSLEGRSGANVLTF
TRBD1,TRBV6-6,TRBJ1-2,few,TGTGCCAGCAGTTACTCGGCTCGCCGGGACAGGATTTTGAGCTACACCTTC,CASSYSARRDRILSYTF
TRBD1,TRBV20-1,TRBJ2-1,many,TGCAGTGCTACGGGACAGGGATATGAGCAGTTCTTC,CSATGQGYEQFF
TRBD2,TRBV20-1,TRBJ2-7,many,TGCAGTGCTAGCGGGACTAGCGGGAGGGAGGGGTACGAGCAGTACTTC,CSASGTSGREGYEQYF
TRBD1,TRBV20-1,TRBJ2-4,NA,TGCAGTGCTGAGGCGGGACAGGGAAAAAACATTCAGTACTTC,CSAEAGQGKNIQYF
NA,TRBV29-1,TRBJ2-1,few,TGCAGCGGAGGACTGAGGCTAGCCGTAAGGGTTGAGCAGTTCTTC,CSGGLRLAVRVEQFF